Listed below are T cell receptor beta chains from one sample, sequenced in a study of OX40 agonist ivuxolimab in advanced cancers. Libraries were prepared by immunoSEQ multiplex PCR; TCRdb keeps only in-frame clonotypes and omits some of them. Of 96,000 or so clones listed, approximately 80% were seen once; the top ten hold about 5.8%. The material sequenced was CD4+ or CD8+ T cells sorted from blood, taken in a trial of the OX40 agonist ivuxolimab. Receptors were obtained from an adult with an advanced solid tumor such as melanoma, head and neck, liver or kidney cancer. The CDR3 runs from the conserved cysteine through the conserved F or W. D genes are given only for firm matches. The size field is filled for only some rows; it gives once, few, many or a size class.

clone size: -
D gene: TRBD2
V gene: TRBV7-2
J gene: TRBJ2-3
CDR3 DNA: TGTGCCAGCAGCTCCCGGGCAGGGAGGGCAGATACGCAGTATTTT
CDR3 protein: CASSSRAGRADTQYF

clone size: -
D gene: -
V gene: TRBV6-1
J gene: TRBJ1-2
CDR3 DNA: TGTGCCAGCAATGACAAGAACTATGGCTACACCTTC
CDR3 protein: CASNDKNYGYTF

clone size: few
D gene: -
V gene: TRBV7-9
J gene: TRBJ2-6
CDR3 DNA: TGTGCCAGCAGCTTATGGGTCAGCCTCTCTGGGGCCAACGTCCTGACTTTC
CDR3 protein: CASSLWVSLSGANVLTF

clone size: -
D gene: -
V gene: TRBV6-6
J gene: TRBJ2-3
CDR3 DNA: TGTGCCAGCAGTTACAGGGCGGATACGCAGTATTTT
CDR3 protein: CASSYRADTQYF

clone size: -
D gene: -
V gene: TRBV5-6
J gene: TRBJ2-5
CDR3 DNA: TGTGCCAGCAGCTTCGTCCGGCAGGGCCAAGAGACCCAGTACTTC
CDR3 protein: CASSFVRQGQETQYF

clone size: -
D gene: -
V gene: TRBV11-2
J gene: TRBJ2-1
CDR3 DNA: TGTGCCAGCAGCTTAGCGACTTTTAGTGGAAGCTCCTACAATGAGCAGTTCTTC
CDR3 protein: CASSLATFSGSSYNEQFF

clone size: -
D gene: -
V gene: TRBV15
J gene: TRBJ1-2
CDR3 DNA: TGTGCCACCAGCAGAGATCGATCCTCCACTGACCGGTCATATGGCTACACCTTC
CDR3 protein: CATSRDRSSTDRSYGYTF

clone size: once
D gene: TRBD1
V gene: TRBV9
J gene: TRBJ2-2
CDR3 DNA: TGTGCCAGCAGAACCGGGACAGGGGGTCCGAACACCGGGGAGCTGTTTTTT
CDR3 protein: CASRTGTGGPNTGELFF

clone size: once
D gene: TRBD1
V gene: TRBV5-6
J gene: TRBJ2-3
CDR3 DNA: TGTGCCAGCAGCTTGGTCGACAGGGGGGATACGCAGTATTTT
CDR3 protein: CASSLVDRGDTQYF

clone size: -
D gene: TRBD2
V gene: TRBV19
J gene: TRBJ2-2
CDR3 DNA: TGTGCCAGTAGTACCCAAGCGGCGGGAGGGCACGGGGAGCTGTTTTTT
CDR3 protein: CASSTQAAGGHGELFF

clone size: -
D gene: -
V gene: TRBV30
J gene: TRBJ2-3
CDR3 DNA: TGTGCCTGGAGTGGAGGTGGGGGGGGCCGAGCAGATACGCAGTATTTT
CDR3 protein: CAWSGGGGGRADTQYF

clone size: -
D gene: TRBD1
V gene: TRBV5-4
J gene: TRBJ2-7
CDR3 DNA: TGTGCCAGCAGCTACGACAGGGCCCACGAGCAGTACTTC
CDR3 protein: CASSYDRAHEQYF

clone size: -
D gene: TRBD1
V gene: TRBV4-1
J gene: TRBJ2-1
CDR3 DNA: TGCGCCAGCAGCCAGGGGGACAGTTCATTGGGTGAGCAGTTCTTC
CDR3 protein: CASSQGDSSLGEQFF

clone size: -
D gene: -
V gene: TRBV18
J gene: TRBJ1-2
CDR3 DNA: TGTGCCAGCTCACCGAGGAACTATGGCTACACCTTC
CDR3 protein: CASSPRNYGYTF

clone size: -
D gene: TRBD1
V gene: TRBV18
J gene: TRBJ2-5
CDR3 DNA: TGTGCCAGCTCACTCTCGACAGGGCAAGAGACCCAGTACTTC
CDR3 protein: CASSLSTGQETQYF

clone size: few
D gene: TRBD1
V gene: TRBV19
J gene: TRBJ1-6
CDR3 DNA: TGTGCCAGTAGTATCCGCGACAGGGCAAATTCACCCCTCCACTTT
CDR3 protein: CASSIRDRANSPLHF

clone size: few
D gene: -
V gene: TRBV10-3
J gene: TRBJ2-2
CDR3 DNA: TGTGCCATCAGCCTAGAGAGGGACACCGGGGAGCTGTTTTTT
CDR3 protein: CAISLERDTGELFF

clone size: -
D gene: TRBD2
V gene: TRBV4-2
J gene: TRBJ2-2
CDR3 DNA: TGTGCCAGCAGCCAAGCGGCTAGCGGAACATCCGGGGAGCTGTTTTTT
CDR3 protein: CASSQAASGTSGELFF

clone size: -
D gene: -
V gene: TRBV11-1
J gene: TRBJ2-7
CDR3 DNA: TGTGCCAGCTACCTCCGGGACAAACCCTACGAGCAGTACTTC
CDR3 protein: CASYLRDKPYEQYF

clone size: -
D gene: TRBD1
V gene: TRBV5-1
J gene: TRBJ2-7
CDR3 DNA: TGCGCCAGCAGCTTGGGGTGGACAGGGGATTTCGAGCAGTACTTC
CDR3 protein: CASSLGWTGDFEQYF

clone size: -
D gene: TRBD1
V gene: TRBV11-2
J gene: TRBJ1-1
CDR3 DNA: TGTGCCAGCAGCATCGTACAGGGGAACAACACTGAAGCTTTCTTT
CDR3 protein: CASSIVQGNNTEAFF

clone size: once
D gene: -
V gene: TRBV12-5
J gene: TRBJ2-1
CDR3 DNA: TGTGCTAGTGGTTTGGTAACGCTAGCTGTGGATGAGCAGTTCTTC
CDR3 protein: CASGLVTLAVDEQFF

clone size: few
D gene: -
V gene: TRBV2
J gene: TRBJ1-5
CDR3 DNA: TGTGCCAGCAGTGAAGTAGTATGGGGGCCGGGGGGCAATCAGCCCCAGCATTTT
CDR3 protein: CASSEVVWGPGGNQPQHF

clone size: -
D gene: -
V gene: TRBV6-5
J gene: TRBJ2-7
CDR3 DNA: TGTGCCAGCACACGGGGAATCCCCTACGAGCAGTACTTC
CDR3 protein: CASTRGIPYEQYF

clone size: -
D gene: TRBD2
V gene: TRBV5-1
J gene: TRBJ2-3
CDR3 DNA: TGCGCCAGCACTACGGGACTAGCGGGAAGCACAGATACGCAGTATTTT
CDR3 protein: CASTTGLAGSTDTQYF

clone size: -
D gene: -
V gene: TRBV5-8
J gene: TRBJ1-2
CDR3 DNA: TGTGCCAGCAACATCAGAGGATCCCTTGGCTACACCTTC
CDR3 protein: CASNIRGSLGYTF

clone size: -
D gene: TRBD1
V gene: TRBV7-9
J gene: TRBJ2-7
CDR3 DNA: TGTGCCAGCAGCGACCTGACAGGGAGTTCCTACGAGCAGTACTTC
CDR3 protein: CASSDLTGSSYEQYF

clone size: -
D gene: -
V gene: TRBV10-3
J gene: TRBJ1-4
CDR3 DNA: TGTGCCATCAGTGAGGGGGGTCCGACTAATGAAAAACTGTTTTTT
CDR3 protein: CAISEGGPTNEKLFF

clone size: -
D gene: -
V gene: TRBV27
J gene: TRBJ2-2
CDR3 DNA: TGTGCCAGCAGTCCGAACCACGGAGGGGAGTCCGGGGAGCTGTTTTTT
CDR3 protein: CASSPNHGGESGELFF

clone size: -
D gene: TRBD1
V gene: TRBV11-2
J gene: TRBJ2-7
CDR3 DNA: TGTGCCAGCAGCTTGCGACAGGGCTACGAGCAGTACTTC
CDR3 protein: CASSLRQGYEQYF

clone size: -
D gene: -
V gene: TRBV19
J gene: TRBJ2-7
CDR3 DNA: TGTGCCAGTAGCCCCTCGGCCTCCTACGAGCAGTACTTC
CDR3 protein: CASSPSASYEQYF

clone size: once
D gene: -
V gene: TRBV15
J gene: TRBJ2-1
CDR3 DNA: TGTGCCACCAGCAGTCGAAACCACAATGAGCAGTTCTTC
CDR3 protein: CATSSRNHNEQFF

clone size: -
D gene: -
V gene: TRBV5-6
J gene: TRBJ2-7
CDR3 DNA: TGTGCCAGCAGCTTGGGGGTCGAGGCCTCCTACGAGCAGTACTTC
CDR3 protein: CASSLGVEASYEQYF

clone size: -
D gene: -
V gene: TRBV12-5
J gene: TRBJ2-5
CDR3 DNA: TGTGCTAGTGGGTGGCCCTTGGGGGAGGCACAAGAGACCCAGTACTTC
CDR3 protein: CASGWPLGEAQETQYF

clone size: -
D gene: TRBD2
V gene: TRBV18
J gene: TRBJ2-7
CDR3 DNA: TGTGCCAGCTCACCCCTAGCGGGAAGCTACGAGCAGTACTTC
CDR3 protein: CASSPLAGSYEQYF

clone size: -
D gene: -
V gene: TRBV29-1
J gene: TRBJ2-4
CDR3 DNA: TGCAGCGTTGAAGAGGACACTATTCAGTACTTC
CDR3 protein: CSVEEDTIQYF

clone size: -
D gene: TRBD2
V gene: TRBV19
J gene: TRBJ2-2
CDR3 DNA: TGTGCCAGTAGTATTGCGGGGGACACCGGGGAGCTGTTTTTT
CDR3 protein: CASSIAGDTGELFF

clone size: -
D gene: -
V gene: TRBV21-1
J gene: TRBJ1-6
CDR3 DNA: TGTGCCAGCAGCAAAGTTGCCAGGGAATCCTATAATTCACCCCTCCACTTT
CDR3 protein: CASSKVARESYNSPLHF

clone size: -
D gene: -
V gene: TRBV4-3
J gene: TRBJ2-1
CDR3 DNA: TGCGCCAGCAGCCAAGATCGGAGGGCGGGGCGGCAGTTCTTC
CDR3 protein: CASSQDRRAGRQFF

clone size: -
D gene: TRBD1
V gene: TRBV27
J gene: TRBJ1-1
CDR3 DNA: TGTGCCAGCAACACAGGGGGATTGGGCACTGAAGCTTTCTTT
CDR3 protein: CASNTGGLGTEAFF

clone size: -
D gene: TRBD1
V gene: TRBV7-9
J gene: TRBJ1-1
CDR3 DNA: TGTGCCAGCAGCTTAGCTAACAGGGGCTTCTCTGAAGCTTTCTTT
CDR3 protein: CASSLANRGFSEAFF

clone size: -
D gene: TRBD2
V gene: TRBV27
J gene: TRBJ2-3
CDR3 DNA: TGTGCCAGCAGTTCGACTAGCCGCCTGGCCACAGATACGCAGTATTTT
CDR3 protein: CASSSTSRLATDTQYF

clone size: -
D gene: TRBD1
V gene: TRBV5-8
J gene: TRBJ1-6
CDR3 DNA: TGTGCCAGCAGCTCGGACAGGGGGTCACCCCTCCACTTT
CDR3 protein: CASSSDRGSPLHF

clone size: -
D gene: -
V gene: TRBV28
J gene: TRBJ1-3
CDR3 DNA: TGTGCCAGCAGTTTAGGGGGGGCGCGTGGAAACACCATATATTTT
CDR3 protein: CASSLGGARGNTIYF

clone size: -
D gene: TRBD1
V gene: TRBV25-1
J gene: TRBJ1-5
CDR3 DNA: TGTGCCAGCAGCCCGACAGGGGTGGATCAGCCCCAGCATTTT
CDR3 protein: CASSPTGVDQPQHF

clone size: -
D gene: -
V gene: TRBV15
J gene: TRBJ1-1
CDR3 DNA: TGTGCCACCAGCAGAGATCCCTCAACCGGGACGGCCAACACTGAAGCTTTCTTT
CDR3 protein: CATSRDPSTGTANTEAFF

clone size: few
D gene: -
V gene: TRBV6-1
J gene: TRBJ2-7
CDR3 DNA: TGTGCCAGCAGTGGACGGACTTTTCAAGGGCCTCACGAGCAGTACTTC
CDR3 protein: CASSGRTFQGPHEQYF

clone size: -
D gene: TRBD2
V gene: TRBV5-6
J gene: TRBJ2-4
CDR3 DNA: TGTGCCAGCAGCCGGGGAGGCGGGGGGATTCAGTACTTC
CDR3 protein: CASSRGGGGIQYF

clone size: medium-sized
D gene: -
V gene: TRBV6-5
J gene: TRBJ2-2
CDR3 DNA: TGTGCCAGCAGACGACTAGCGAACACCGGGGAGCTGTTTTTT
CDR3 protein: CASRRLANTGELFF

clone size: -
D gene: TRBD2
V gene: TRBV15
J gene: TRBJ2-3
CDR3 DNA: TGTGCCACCAGCATCGGACTAGCGGGGATCACAGATACGCAGTATTTT
CDR3 protein: CATSIGLAGITDTQYF

clone size: once
D gene: -
V gene: TRBV19
J gene: TRBJ2-1
CDR3 DNA: TGTGCCAGTAGAAGACTAGACAGGAGCTCCTACAATGAGCAGTTCTTC
CDR3 protein: CASRRLDRSSYNEQFF